The 19 T cell receptor beta chains below all came from one sample that was sequenced in a study of T cell responses to AZD1222 COVID-19 vaccine. Sequenced by immunoSEQ multiplex PCR; TCRdb stores in-frame clones only, minus some. The data hold about 120,000 clones, with about 89% observed a single time. The sample consisted of peripheral blood, taken 28 days after the second AZD1222 dose. All receptors come from an adult who received the AZD1222 COVID-19 vaccine.

The rearrangement uses TRBV2 and TRBJ1-5, with 7 nucleotides matching TRBD1. CDR3 size: 15 residues. Germline CDR1 reads SNHLY; CDR2 reads FYNNEI. J was trimmed by 4 bases and V by 4 bases; bases with no gene match: 7. The CDR3 region is CASSGEGGGNQPQHF. CDR3 in DNA: TGTGCCAGCAGTGGAGAAGGGGGCGGGAATCAGCCCCAGCATTTT.

This clone was seen more than once but under ten times. V usage is TRBV29-1 and J usage is TRBJ1-2, with 7 nucleotides matching TRBD1. Germline V gene lookup returns CDR1 SQVTM and CDR2 ANQGSEA. CDR3 length equals 15 residues. J lost 2 bases, V lost 7 bases, and 13 bases had no gene match. As DNA, the CDR3 is TGCAGCGGCAAAATAGTGGGACAGCCAAACTATGGCTACACCTTC. As protein: CSGKIVGQPNYGYTF.

This chain joins TRBV18 and TRBJ1-2; 8 nucleotides match TRBD1. CDR3 length equals 14 residues. V dropped 3 bases and J dropped 3; count of bases not matched to a gene: 3. The V gene's germline CDR1 is KGHSH and CDR2 LQKENI. This CDR3 is CASSPLDRDYGYTF. For the CDR3, the DNA is TGTGCCAGCTCACCGCTGGACAGGGACTATGGCTACACCTTC.

V and J are TRBV6-6 and TRBJ2-7; D unresolved. The CDR3 sequence is 13 residues long. Germline V gene lookup returns CDR1 MNHNY and CDR2 SVGAGI (reference sequence). Trimming removed 4 bases at V and 1 base at J, with 8 bases between. In DNA form, the CDR3 reads TGTGCCAGCAGTTTAGGACCTTCCTACGAGCAGTACTTC. Translated: CASSLGPSYEQYF.

The rearrangement joins TRBV6-5 to TRBJ2-1, with D perhaps TRBD2 (5 bases). Germline V lookup: CDR1 MNHEY, CDR2 SVGAGI. The CDR3 has 13 amino acids. Trimming took 5 bases from V and 8 from J, leaving 13 bases between them. This CDR3 is CASSPLGAHEQFF. The CDR3, as DNA: TGTGCCAGCAGTCCCCTGGGAGCACATGAGCAGTTCTTC.

The V and J genes are TRBV4-1 and TRBJ2-7; 15 nucleotides match TRBD2. J gave up 4 bases and V 4 bases, and 14 bases lay outside the gene matches. The CDR3 is 19 residues long. Germline V gives CDR1 MGHRA, CDR2 YSYEKL. The CDR3 loop is CASSPLPPGLAGGGYEQYF. CDR3 in DNA: TGCGCCAGCAGCCCCCTACCTCCGGGACTAGCGGGAGGTGGTTACGAGCAGTACTTC.

This rearrangement joins TRBV4-3 to TRBJ2-7; 12 bases are shared with TRBD2. J gave up 0 bases and V 3 bases, and 9 bases lay outside the gene matches. CDR1 is LGHNA and CDR2 is YSLEER in the germline V gene. The CDR3 has 18 residues. The CDR3, as DNA: TGCGCCAGCAGCCAGTGGACTAGCGGGGCCATTCGCTCCTACGAGCAGTACTTC. Residues: CASSQWTSGAIRSYEQYF.

Concerning this clone: Germline is not matched at one junction end, which may reflect a read error. The chain has TRBV5-5 and TRBJ2-7; D is possibly TRBD1 (5 bases). CDR1 and CDR2 (germline): SGHKS, YYEKEE (reference sequence). This CDR3 has 16 amino acids. DNA of the CDR3: TGTGCCAGCACCTTGGGCGCAGGGCCTGTAACCTACGAGCAGTACTTC. Translation gives CASTLGAGPVTYEQYF.

This clone appeared once. V and J are TRBV6-1 and TRBJ1-1; 9 bases line up with TRBD1. The CDR3 runs to 15 residues. Germline assignment: CDR1 MNHNS and CDR2 SASEGT. With 0 bases clipped from V and 8 bases from J, the junction kept 7 bases outside the gene matches. The CDR3 DNA follows: TGTGCCAGCAGTGAAGCGGGGACAGGGAAGAGGGAAGCTTTCTTT. As protein: CASSEAGTGKREAFF.

The chain is built from TRBV5-5 and TRBJ2-7; D gene uncertain. The CDR3 spans 15 residues. CDR1 is SGHKS, CDR2 YYEKEE, per germline (reference sequence). V dropped 2 bases and J dropped 0 bases, with 12 bases sitting between them. The CDR3 reads CASSFGRISSYEQYF. In nucleotides, the CDR3 is TGTGCCAGCAGCTTCGGACGTATAAGCTCCTACGAGCAGTACTTC.

V gene TRBV5-6 combines with J gene TRBJ2-7; TRBD2 matches 8 bases. V shed 1 base and J 4 bases; nucleotides not matched to a gene: 1. CDR1 and CDR2 (germline): SGHDT, YYEEEE. This CDR3 has 13 amino acids. The CDR3 loop reads CASSLRGGYEQYF. The CDR3 region has the DNA TGTGCCAGCAGCTTGCGCGGGGGGTACGAGCAGTACTTC.

The chain recombines TRBV16 with TRBJ2-7; perhaps TRBD2 as D (5 bases). Germline loops: CDR1 KGHSY, CDR2 FQNENV. CDR3 length equals 16 residues. V shed 1 base and J shed 2 bases, with 15 bases lying between them. CDR3 sequence (DNA): TGTGCCAGCAGCCAATTCGAGCCCCGGGGAACCTACGAGCAGTACTTC. Its translation: CASSQFEPRGTYEQYF.

The genes are TRBV3-1 (or the pseudogene TRBV3-2) and TRBJ1-5, with D tentatively TRBD1 (6 bases). V lost 2 bases to trimming and J lost 4 bases, with 15 bases between them. The CDR3 is 16 amino acids. Germline V gives CDR1 LGHDT, CDR2 YNNKEL (reference sequence). The CDR3 loop reads CASSQNLGTPNQPQHF. CDR3 nucleotides: TGTGCCAGCAGCCAAAATCTCGGGACACCGAATCAGCCCCAGCATTTT.

The chain carries TRBV24-1 and TRBJ2-3; D perhaps matches TRBD2 (6 bases). V dropped 2 bases and J dropped 4 bases, with 9 bases sitting between them. The CDR3 has 14 residues. Germline CDR1 reads KGHDR; CDR2 reads SFDVKD. The CDR3 protein is CATSDWGEADTQYF. The CDR3 nucleotides are TGTGCCACCAGTGATTGGGGGGAAGCAGATACGCAGTATTTT.

The V gene is TRBV2, the J gene TRBJ1-6; no definite D call. V shed 4 bases and J shed 9 bases, with 13 bases lying between them. The germline V gene has CDR1 SNHLY and CDR2 FYNNEI. This CDR3 region has 14 residues. CDR3: CASSGAGRFSPLHF. The CDR3 nucleotides read TGTGCCAGCAGTGGAGCCGGGCGGTTTTCACCCCTCCACTTT.

V usage is TRBV7-9 and J usage is TRBJ1-4, with a weak D call TRBD1 (5 bases). The CDR3 covers 14 residues. Germline V gene lookup returns CDR1 SEHNR and CDR2 FQNEAQ (reference sequence). V dropped 3 bases and J dropped 0 bases, with 5 bases sitting between them. The CDR3 loop is CASSLGATNEKLFF. DNA for the CDR3: TGTGCCAGCAGCTTGGGGGCAACTAATGAAAAACTGTTTTTT.

The V and J genes are TRBV6-5 and TRBJ1-4, with TRBD1 matching 8 bases. The CDR3 totals 14 residues. J was trimmed by 6 bases and V by 3 bases; bases with no gene match: 3. Germline V gene lookup returns CDR1 MNHEY and CDR2 SVGAGI. CDR3 residues: CASSYTGGDEKLFF. Written as DNA, the CDR3 is TGTGCCAGCAGTTATACAGGGGGGGATGAAAAACTGTTTTTT.

J is TRBJ2-1 and V is TRBV27; no clear D gene. The ends were cut back, 2 bases at V and 4 bases at J, with 6 bases in the middle. The CDR3 covers 13 residues. Looked up from germline, CDR1 is MNHEY and CDR2 is SMNVEV (reference sequence). The CDR3 DNA reads as TGTGCCAGCAGTTTAGCGTCATACAATGAGCAGTTCTTC. Its protein is CASSLASYNEQFF.

The chain joins TRBV7-9 to TRBJ2-1; D might be TRBD2 (5 bases). With 3 bases removed from V and 4 bases from J, the gap between germline ends came to 10 bases. Germline CDR1 SEHNR, CDR2 FQNEAQ (reference sequence). The CDR3 covers 14 residues. The CDR3: CASSFDRGYNEQFF. The CDR3, as DNA: TGTGCCAGCAGCTTTGACCGGGGTTACAATGAGCAGTTCTTC.